This T cell receptor (beta chain) was captured by sequencing in a study of T cells after yellow fever vaccination. Study as a whole: In the case of low-cell-number fractions, SMART-Seq v4 Ultra Low Input was used for preparation.

The CDR3 spans 15 residues. Looked up from germline, CDR1 is MGHRA and CDR2 is YSYEKL. Between the trimmed V and J ends, which lost 1 base and 0 bases, there was a span of 7 bases. Points from the study as a whole: Most clones from primary vaccination were detected again post-booster (around 96% CD4, about 85% CD8). There was a small share of clonotypes that showed up in both the CD4 and CD8 compartments. Secondary responses were weaker yet peaked faster, day 5 versus 15.

This clonotype came up a few times. Its antigen is as yet unknown. TCRdb re-called the 5' RACE reads through MiXCR, storing one row per CDR3 protein. The table shows about 58,000 distinct CDR3 sequences, with approximately 7.7% occurring only once. This specimen was CD8+ T cells sorted from PBMCs, taken on the day of the first yellow fever vaccination. This clonotype was obtained from a man between 18 and 35 years old who received the YFV17D yellow fever vaccine. This chain uses TRBV4-1 with TRBJ1-5; D may be TRBD1 (6 bases). The CDR3 DNA sequence: TGCGCCAGCAGCCAAGGACAGGATAGCAATCAGCCCCAGCATTTT. Translating it yields CASSQGQDSNQPQHF.